A single sample gave rise to the 17 T cell receptor beta chains below, sequenced in a study of T cells after yellow fever vaccination. In TCRdb, the 5' RACE reads were re-called with MiXCR into one record per CDR3 protein. This sample carries around 250,000 distinct CDR3 sequences, around 5.3% of them seen once, and the ten largest clones take 2.5% to 4%. The sample in question was CD4+ T cells sorted from PBMCs, obtained on the day of the yellow fever booster vaccination. These TCRs come from a man between 18 and 35 years old who received the YFV17D yellow fever vaccine.

This clonotype appeared many times. The rearrangement links TRBV9 to TRBJ1-6; a weak D match, TRBD1 (5 bases). CDR1 and CDR2 from the germline V gene are SGDLS and YYNGEE. The CDR3 loop spans 15 amino acids. Trimming removed 2 bases from V and 5 bases from J, with 11 bases in between. CDR3 nucleotides: TGTGCCAGCAGCGTCCTGGACACCGATAATTCACCCCTCCACTTT. This encodes CASSVLDTDNSPLHF.

This clonotype was recorded at least ten times. The chain employs TRBV12-3 or TRBV12-4 and TRBJ1-1, with 7 bases lining up with TRBD1. This CDR3 is 15 amino acids long. Trimming took 7 bases from V and 6 from J; bases not matched to a gene: 14. The CDR3 sequence is CASTTLKTGESEAFF. CDR3 nucleotide sequence: TGTGCCAGCACCACACTCAAAACAGGGGAATCTGAAGCTTTCTTT.

This clonotype was observed at least ten times. The chain carries TRBV12-3 or TRBV12-4 and TRBJ1-3; D not certain. The V end was cut by 1 base, the J end by 4 bases, with 2 bases between. CDR3 length: 12 amino acids. CDR3 DNA: TGTGCCAGCAGTTTAGGAGGAAACACCATATATTTT. Translated, it gives CASSLGGNTIYF.

This clonotype appeared many times. The chain combines TRBV7-8 with TRBJ2-2; 9 nucleotides align to TRBD2. The V and J ends lost 6 bases and 2 bases, in that order; junction bases with no gene match: 7. Germline values: CDR1 SGHVS, CDR2 FQNEAQ. CDR3 length: 16 amino acids. CDR3 residues: CASRRAGGQNTGELFF. The CDR3, as DNA: TGTGCCAGCAGGCGAGCGGGGGGACAAAACACCGGGGAGCTGTTTTTT.

The gene calls are TRBV5-5 and TRBJ1-2; no firm D call. The CDR3 has 13 amino acids. CDR1 SGHKS and CDR2 YYEKEE come from the germline V gene (reference sequence). The V gene lost 1 base and the J gene lost 8 bases, with 12 bases spanning the gap. The CDR3 loop reads CASSLLPERGYTF. For the CDR3, the DNA is TGTGCCAGCAGCTTGCTCCCCGAAAGGGGCTACACCTTC.

This clonotype was found a few times. The V and J genes are TRBV5-5 and TRBJ1-3; no clear D. The CDR3 length is 11 residues. Trimming shortened V by 0 bases and J by 9 bases, and 4 bases separated the two germline ends. In germline, CDR1 is SGHKS, CDR2 YYEKEE (reference sequence). This chain's CDR3 is CASSLGSTIYF. The CDR3 bases are TGTGCCAGCAGCTTGGGGAGCACCATATATTTT.

This clonotype was counted a few times. V and J are TRBV12-3 or TRBV12-4 and TRBJ2-5; 7 nucleotides line up with TRBD1. V shed 3 bases, J shed 4 bases, and the junction held 2 bases outside the gene matches. This CDR3 is built from 13 residues. In nucleotides, the CDR3 is TGTGCCAGCAGTTTTCGACAGGGAGAGACCCAGTACTTC. It translates to CASSFRQGETQYF.

This clonotype was observed at least ten times. The rearrangement joins TRBV5-4 to TRBJ2-3; D perhaps matches TRBD1 (6 bases). The CDR3 runs to 12 residues. The V end lost 7 bases, the J end lost 1 base, and 7 bases lay between the germline ends. The V gene's germline CDR1 is SGHNT and CDR2 YYREEE (reference sequence). CDR3 nucleotides: TGTGCCAGCCACAGGGGCACAGATACGCAGTATTTT. It codes for CASHRGTDTQYF.

The table lists this clonotype with many counts. The V and J genes are TRBV6-5 and TRBJ1-1; D gene unclear. The V end lost 7 bases, the J end lost 1 base, and 10 bases lay between the germline ends. The CDR3 extends over 13 amino acids. Germline values: CDR1 MNHEY, CDR2 SVGAGI. In nucleotides, the CDR3 is TGTGCCAGCATACGGCTTCGGAACACTGAAGCTTTCTTT. The encoded protein is CASIRLRNTEAFF.

In its sample, this clonotype was seen many times. V is TRBV5-1 and J is TRBJ2-1; possibly TRBD2 for D (6 bases). There are 14 residues in the CDR3. Germline CDR1 and CDR2: SGHRS and YFSETQ. V lost 5 bases, J lost 6 bases, and 15 bases lay in between. Written as DNA, the CDR3 is TGCGCCAGCAGTCCCGGAGGGGCGCGCAATGAGCAGTTCTTC. It yields the protein CASSPGGARNEQFF.

This clonotype was seen at least ten times. V gene TRBV7-3 combines with J gene TRBJ1-1; TRBD1 agrees at 7 bases. Germline V gene lookup returns CDR1 SGHTA and CDR2 FQGTGA. V lost 5 bases to trimming and J lost 3 bases; unmatched junction nucleotides: 6. The CDR3 contains 14 residues. This CDR3 reads CASSQGGIDTEAFF. In DNA, the CDR3 is TGTGCCAGCAGCCAGGGGGGGATAGACACTGAAGCTTTCTTT.

This clonotype was counted at least ten times. The genes are TRBV7-3 and TRBJ2-2; possible D gene TRBD2, 7 bases. The CDR3 runs to 16 residues. V gave up 6 bases and J gave up 5 bases, with 19 bases separating them. The germline V gene encodes CDR1 SGHTA and CDR2 FQGTGA. The CDR3 coding sequence is TGTGCCAGCAGTTCTTTTGCGGGGGCGAGGACCGGGGAGCTGTTTTTT. Translation gives CASSSFAGARTGELFF.

The J gene is TRBJ2-5, the V gene TRBV10-3; D is unclear. Germline V CDR1 and CDR2: ENHRY, SYGVKD. The CDR3 contains 16 residues. V was shortened by 0 bases and J by 1 base, with 12 bases between the two germline ends. Written as DNA, the CDR3 is TGTGCCATCAGTGAGTCTTTGGGGTCCCCCCAAGAGACCCAGTACTTC. Translating gives CAISESLGSPQETQYF.

V usage is TRBV20-1 and J usage is TRBJ2-3; 12 bases fit TRBD1. The germline V gene encodes CDR1 DFQATT and CDR2 SNEGSKA (reference sequence). The CDR3 consists of 16 residues. V shed 3 bases and J 2 bases; nucleotides not matched to a gene: 6. CDR3 DNA: TGCAGTGCTAGGACCCCGGGACAGGGGGCCACAGATACGCAGTATTTT. This gives the protein CSARTPGQGATDTQYF.

J is TRBJ2-3 and V is TRBV5-1; D might be TRBD2 (6 bases). The V and J ends lost 4 bases and 6 bases respectively, with 15 bases between them. Germline V gene lookup returns CDR1 SGHRS and CDR2 YFSETQ. The CDR3 has 14 residues. The CDR3, as DNA: TGCGCCAGCAGCACCCCGGGAGCCGAGGATACGCAGTATTTT. Encoded protein: CASSTPGAEDTQYF.

The chain uses TRBV20-1 and TRBJ1-1, with TRBD1 identical over 7 bases. Losses at the gene ends were 2 bases for V and 10 bases for J; bases not matched to a gene: 13. The CDR3 totals 14 residues. CDR1 DFQATT and CDR2 SNEGSKA come from the germline V gene (reference sequence). The CDR3 bases are TGCAGTGCTAGACCCCCCAGGGGGGGAAGTGGAGCTTTCTTT. Translating it yields CSARPPRGGSGAFF.

CDR3 nucleotide sequence: TGTGCCAGCAGCTTGGATTTTTCGCGACCCGGAAACACCATATATTTT. Amino acids: CASSLDFSRPGNTIYF. V gene TRBV5-4 combines with J gene TRBJ1-3; D remains unclear. The CDR3 has 16 residues. Germline CDR1 is SGHNT and CDR2 is YYREEE (reference sequence). V dropped 0 bases and J dropped 4 bases, with 14 bases sitting between them.